This entry describes one T cell receptor beta chain. The antigen remains undetermined. The data were taken from a study of shared clonotypes between healthy human individuals. Study observations and caveats: Larger estimated richness was generally recorded for naive subsets relative to memory subsets.

This CDR3 is 15 amino acids long. Germline loops: CDR1 SEHNR, CDR2 FQNEAQ (reference sequence). The V end was cut by 0 bases, the J end by 4 bases, with 13 bases between. On sorted subsets, replicate PCRs used about 180 ng DNA, or 25,000 to 35,000 T cell genomes. Assay used: immunoSEQ multiplex PCR; TCRdb lists only in-frame clones, some missing. The sample includes about 2 million clones, roughly 94% of them seen just once. This receptor was obtained from a man younger than 30 in good health. The chain is built from TRBV7-9 and TRBJ2-7; D is undetermined. The sequencing sample was made of naive CD4+ T cells sorted from blood. Subset specified: CD45RA+ positively selected. The CDR3 sequence is CASSLARPFSYEQYF. In DNA form, the CDR3 reads TGTGCCAGCAGCTTAGCTCGCCCCTTTAGTTACGAGCAGTACTTC. The full variable domain, its missing parts supplied by reference TRBV7-9 and TRBJ2-7, is DTGVSQNPRHKITKRGQNVTFRCDPISEHNRLYWYRQTLGQGPEFLTYFQNEAQLEKSRLLSDRFSAERPKGSFSTLEIQRTEQGDSAMYLCASSLARPFSYEQYFGPGTRLTVT.